This T cell receptor (beta chain) stems from a study of OX40 agonist ivuxolimab in advanced cancers. On the study more broadly: Dose-escalation patients' cancers were hepatocellular carcinoma, melanoma, renal cell or head and neck cancer. Of the participants, under 50% had some prior anti-PD-1, anti-PD-L1 or anti-CTLA-4 therapy, which was allowed.

The CDR3 is 13 amino acids. V was clipped by 3 bases and J by 1 base, with 6 bases between them. The germline V gene has CDR1 LNHDA and CDR2 SQIVND (reference sequence). TCRdb's copy holds only in-frame clones and misses some; the assay was immunoSEQ multiplex PCR. The table lists around 89,000 clones, approximately 91% of them singletons. Here the sequenced sample was CD4+ or CD8+ T cells sorted from blood, taken in a trial of the OX40 agonist ivuxolimab. The chain is built from TRBV19 and TRBJ1-2; D call uncertain. This TCR came from an adult with an advanced solid tumor such as melanoma, head and neck, liver or kidney cancer. CDR3 bases: TGTGCCAGTAGTATTGTCATTAACTATGGCTACACCTTC. Translated: CASSIVINYGYTF.